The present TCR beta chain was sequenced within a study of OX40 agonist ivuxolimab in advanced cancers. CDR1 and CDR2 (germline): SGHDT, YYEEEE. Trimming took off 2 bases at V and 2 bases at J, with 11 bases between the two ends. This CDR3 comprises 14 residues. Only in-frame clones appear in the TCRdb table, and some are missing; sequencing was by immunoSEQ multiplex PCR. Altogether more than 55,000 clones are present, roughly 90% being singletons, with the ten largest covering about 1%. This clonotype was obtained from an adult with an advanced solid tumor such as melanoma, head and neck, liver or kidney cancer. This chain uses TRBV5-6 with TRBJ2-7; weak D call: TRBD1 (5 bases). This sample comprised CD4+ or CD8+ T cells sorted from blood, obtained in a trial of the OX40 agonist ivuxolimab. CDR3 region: CASSFDRVAYEQYF. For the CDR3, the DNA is TGTGCCAGCAGCTTCGACAGAGTGGCCTACGAGCAGTACTTC.